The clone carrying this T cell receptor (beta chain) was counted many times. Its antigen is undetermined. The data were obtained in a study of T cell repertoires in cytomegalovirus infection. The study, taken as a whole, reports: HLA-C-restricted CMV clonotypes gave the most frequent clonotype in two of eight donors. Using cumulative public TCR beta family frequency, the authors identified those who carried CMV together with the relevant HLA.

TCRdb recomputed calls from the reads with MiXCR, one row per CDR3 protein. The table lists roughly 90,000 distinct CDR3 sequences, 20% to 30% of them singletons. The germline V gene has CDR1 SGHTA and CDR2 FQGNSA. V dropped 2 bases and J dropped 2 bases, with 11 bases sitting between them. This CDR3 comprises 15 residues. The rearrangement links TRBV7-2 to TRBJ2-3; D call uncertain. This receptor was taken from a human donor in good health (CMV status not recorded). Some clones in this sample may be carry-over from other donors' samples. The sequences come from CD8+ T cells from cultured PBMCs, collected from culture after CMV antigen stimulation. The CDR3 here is CASSLHSFNTDTQYF. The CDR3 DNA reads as TGTGCCAGCAGCTTACACTCATTTAACACAGATACGCAGTATTTT.